One sample yielded the 30 T cell receptor beta chains listed below, sequenced in a study of blood T cells in healthy people across ages. Then a second PCR, running roughly 7 to 11 cycles, was carried out with a sample-barcoded 5' primer and a J-beta primer mix. Via MiXCR, TCRdb re-called the 5' RACE reads, giving one row per CDR3 protein. In the table there are hundreds of thousands of distinct CDR3 sequences, roughly 60% of which are singletons. The material sequenced was blood. The receptors originated from a man between 25 and 39 years old in good health.

The chain has TRBV10-3 and TRBJ2-5; D could derive from TRBD1 or TRBD2 (6 bases each). V lost 11 bases and J lost 3, with 16 bases in between. Germline V gene sequence: CDR1 ENHRY, CDR2 SYGVKD. CDR3 length: 13 amino acids. The CDR3 protein is CAFHLGGEETQYF. DNA for the CDR3: TGTGCCTTCCACTTGGGGGGCGAAGAGACCCAGTACTTC.

The chain is built from TRBV3-1 and TRBJ2-5, with a possible D match to TRBD2 (6 bases). Germline assignment: CDR1 LGHDT and CDR2 YNNKEL (reference sequence). The CDR3 extends over 14 amino acids. V was pared by 5 bases and J by 0 bases, with 10 bases between. The DNA for the CDR3 is TGTGCCAGCAGCTCGCGGGGTTACCAAGAGACCCAGTACTTC. Encoded protein: CASSSRGYQETQYF.

This clonotype was picked up a small number of times. V usage is TRBV6-5 and J usage is TRBJ2-5, with a weak D call TRBD2 (6 bases). This CDR3 contains 16 residues. Deletions cut 6 bases from V and 2 bases from J, with 19 bases between. Germline V gene sequence: CDR1 MNHEY, CDR2 SVGAGI. CDR3 sequence: CASRTPSVGGQETQYF. The CDR3 coding sequence is TGTGCCAGCAGAACTCCTAGCGTTGGAGGGCAAGAGACCCAGTACTTC.

There are a few counts of this clonotype. The rearrangement links TRBV7-2 to TRBJ1-1, with D uncertain. V was shortened by 0 bases and J by 1 base, with 6 bases between the two germline ends. The V gene's germline CDR1 is SGHTA and CDR2 FQGNSA. CDR3 length equals 14 residues. The CDR3 loop is CASSLARQNTEAFF. In nucleotides, the CDR3 is TGTGCCAGCAGCTTAGCGCGGCAGAACACTGAAGCTTTCTTT.

The chain is built from TRBV13 and TRBJ1-1; D is possibly TRBD1 (6 bases). With 4 bases removed from V and 7 bases from J, the gap between germline ends came to 10 bases. The CDR3 has 12 residues. CDR1 PRHDT and CDR2 FYEKMQ come from the germline V gene (reference sequence). CDR3 residues: CASSSWTVEAFF. In DNA form, the CDR3 reads TGTGCCAGCAGCTCCTGGACAGTTGAAGCTTTCTTT.

The table lists this clonotype with a few counts. Here the CDR3 reads CASRDRPNTGELFF. The CDR3 DNA sequence: TGTGCCAGCAGGGACCGACCGAACACCGGGGAGCTGTTTTTT. V and J are TRBV7-7 and TRBJ2-2; D unresolved. The CDR3 consists of 14 residues. Germline assignment: CDR1 SSHAT and CDR2 FNYEAQ (reference sequence). V was cut by 6 bases and J by 0 bases, with 8 bases left in between. Together with reference TRBV7-7 and TRBJ2-2, the CDR3 gives the full variable domain: GAGVSQSPRYKVTKRGQDVTLRCDPISSHATLYWYQQALGQGPEFLTYFNYEAQPDKSGLPSDRFSAERPEGSISTLTIQRTEQRDSAMYRCASRDRPNTGELFFGEGSRLTVL.

This chain links TRBV6-2 or TRBV6-3 with TRBJ2-1, with a weak D call TRBD1 (6 bases). Per germline, CDR1 MNHEY and CDR2 SVGEGT. The V end was cut by 2 bases, the J end by 7 bases, with 9 bases between. CDR3 size: 13 residues. CDR3 sequence: CASSYGGANEQFF. The CDR3 DNA is TGTGCCAGCAGTTACGGGGGCGCTAATGAGCAGTTCTTC.

This clonotype was detected only a few times. This rearrangement joins TRBV20-1 to TRBJ1-2; D may be TRBD1 (5 bases). The length of the CDR3 is 13 residues. Trimming removed 4 bases from V and 8 bases from J, with 17 bases in between. CDR1 and CDR2 from the germline V gene are DFQATT and SNEGSKA (reference sequence). This CDR3 reads CSAKAGAFGGYTF. CDR3 DNA: TGCAGTGCTAAAGCCGGGGCATTTGGCGGCTACACCTTC.

V and J are TRBV29-1 and TRBJ1-1; 7 bases agree with TRBD1. Germline V gene sequence: CDR1 SQVTM, CDR2 ANQGSEA. The V gene end was trimmed by 7 bases and the J gene end by 0 bases; junction bases not matched to a gene: 5. This CDR3 is built from 13 residues. This chain's CDR3 is CSGGDRMNTEAFF. CDR3 bases: TGCAGCGGTGGGGACAGAATGAACACTGAAGCTTTCTTT. The variable domain in full, completed from reference TRBV29-1 and TRBJ1-1, reads SAVISQKPSRDICQRGTSLTIQCQVDSQVTMMFWYRQQPGQSLTLIATANQGSEATYESGFVIDKFPISRPNLTFSTLTVSNMSPEDSSIYLCSGGDRMNTEAFFGQGTRLTVV.

This clonotype has more than one count but fewer than ten. The chain combines TRBV10-3 with TRBJ2-5, with 8 bases matching TRBD1. This CDR3 spans 14 amino acids. Per the germline V gene, CDR1 is ENHRY and CDR2 is SYGVKD. After removal of 2 bases from V and 5 bases from J, the junction contained 4 bases not matched to a gene. CDR3 sequence reads: CAISEPGGGETQYF. The CDR3 DNA sequence: TGTGCCATCAGTGAGCCAGGGGGCGGGGAGACCCAGTACTTC.

V gene TRBV7-2 combines with J gene TRBJ1-1; 7 bases are a match to TRBD1. Losses at the gene ends were 1 base for V and 10 bases for J; bases not matched to a gene: 9. This CDR3 has 14 amino acids. The V gene's germline CDR1 is SGHTA and CDR2 FQGNSA. The DNA of the CDR3 is TGTGCCAGCAGCTTAGATGGTCCCAGGGGGTCAGCTTTCTTT. It is translated as CASSLDGPRGSAFF.

The chain combines TRBV28 with TRBJ2-1; D not resolved. There are 15 residues in the CDR3. Trimming cost V 8 bases and J 0 bases, with 14 bases left between them. Germline CDR1 and CDR2: MDHEN and SYDVKM. CDR3 in DNA: TGTGCCAGCTACCAGACACTCAGCTCCTACAATGAGCAGTTCTTC. Its translation is CASYQTLSSYNEQFF.

This chain uses TRBV29-1 with TRBJ2-4, with D possibly TRBD1 on 7 matching bases. TRBJ2-7 matches the DNA end more closely, so the J call is doubtful. In germline, CDR1 is SQVTM, CDR2 ANQGSEA. The CDR3 totals 13 residues. The chain's CDR3 is CSAGRQGGYEQYF. The DNA for the CDR3 is TGCAGCGCCGGAAGGCAGGGGGGCTACGAGCAGTACTTC.

The V gene is TRBV12-3 or TRBV12-4, the J gene TRBJ1-2; 10 positions agree with TRBD1. This CDR3 is 15 amino acids long. The J segment lost 5 bases and the V segment lost 6 bases, leaving 9 bases of the junction unmatched. CDR3 nucleotide sequence: TGTGCCAGCAGCCCCGGGACAGGGGATATTTATGGCTACACCTTC. Amino acid sequence: CASSPGTGDIYGYTF.

The gene calls are TRBV20-1 and TRBJ2-3, with TRBD1 as a possible D gene (6 bases). The CDR3 is 12 amino acids. Germline assignment: CDR1 DFQATT and CDR2 SNEGSKA (reference sequence). CDR3 sequence reads: CRGTGYTDTQYF. CDR3 in DNA: TGCAGGGGAACAGGGTACACAGATACGCAGTATTTT.

The chain employs TRBV28 and TRBJ2-7; 7 bases align to TRBD1. The junction had 3 bases not matched to a gene; V was cut back by 8 bases and J by 2 bases. CDR3 length equals 12 residues. Germline CDR1 and CDR2: MDHEN and SYDVKM. As DNA, the CDR3 is TGTGCCAGCGCAGGGGGTACCTACGAGCAGTACTTC. It translates to CASAGGTYEQYF. The complete variable domain, with remaining parts taken from reference TRBV28 and TRBJ2-7, reads DVKVTQSSRYLVKRTGEKVFLECVQDMDHENMFWYRQDPGLGLRLIYFSYDVKMKEKGDIPEGYSVSREKKERFSLILESASTNQTSMYLCASAGGTYEQYFGPGTRLTVT.

The rearrangement uses TRBV29-1 and TRBJ2-3; TRBD2 might be the D (6 bases). V lost 4 bases, J lost 2 bases, and 13 bases lay in between. The V gene's germline CDR1 is SQVTM and CDR2 ANQGSEA. The CDR3 length is 14 residues. The chain's CDR3 is CSVAGGNPTDTQYF. The CDR3 bases are TGCAGCGTTGCGGGCGGGAACCCCACAGATACGCAGTATTTT.

This clonotype was found a few times. This chain joins TRBV10-1 and TRBJ2-1; possible D gene TRBD1, 6 bases. With 2 bases removed from V and 5 bases from J, the gap between germline ends came to 16 bases. This CDR3 is built from 16 residues. Germline V gene data show CDR1 as WNHNN and CDR2 as SYGVQD (reference sequence). Here the CDR3 DNA reads TGCGCCAGCAGTGAGCGACAGGACCCAAGCCACAATGAGCAGTTCTTC. Protein: CASSERQDPSHNEQFF.

This clonotype showed up many times. This may be a read error: a much more frequent sequence differs by one nucleotide. This chain uses TRBV12-3 or TRBV12-4 with TRBJ2-3, with D possibly TRBD2 on 6 matching bases. V was clipped by 5 bases and J by 5 bases, with 14 bases between them. CDR3 length: 14 residues. CDR3 sequence: CASSVGVGGDTQYF. The DNA of the CDR3 is TGTGCCAGCAGTGTCGGGGTGGGAGGAGATACGCAGTATTTT.

The V call is TRBV20-1, the J call TRBJ2-1; 7 positions match TRBD2. CDR1 is DFQATT and CDR2 is SNEGSKA in the germline V gene (reference sequence). Trimming cost V 0 bases and J 4 bases; bases outside gene matches: 6. This CDR3 contains 15 residues. The DNA for the CDR3 is TGCAGTGCTAGAGAGGGCGGGGGATCTTACAATGAGCAGTTCTTC. Translation gives CSAREGGGSYNEQFF.

This chain connects TRBV20-1 to TRBJ2-5; D not resolved. The J call may not be correct, given that the DNA end is closer to TRBJ2-7. The CDR3 covers 12 residues. CDR1 and CDR2 from the germline V gene are DFQATT and SNEGSKA (reference sequence). This CDR3 is CSASGDYYEQYF. CDR3 DNA sequence: TGCAGTGCTAGTGGGGATTACTACGAGCAGTACTTC.

This chain joins TRBV12-3 or TRBV12-4 and TRBJ2-1; TRBD2 aligns across 9 bases. The J call may be faulty, since TRBJ2-7 better matches the DNA end. The CDR3 has 17 residues. The CDR3 sequence: CASSFLSGGSSYNEQYF. The CDR3 nucleotides read TGTGCCAGCAGTTTCTTGAGCGGGGGGAGCTCCTACAATGAGCAGTACTTC.

This sequence joins TRBV28 and TRBJ2-5, with D unclear. This CDR3 contains 15 residues. Germline-derived CDR1 and CDR2 are MDHEN and SYDVKM. Trimming took 6 bases from V and 4 from J, leaving 18 bases between them. CDR3 coding DNA: TGTGCCAGCAGGGGCGCAGGAACCTCCAGAGAGACCCAGTACTTC. This codes for CASRGAGTSRETQYF.

V gene TRBV20-1 combines with J gene TRBJ1-2; the match to TRBD1 covers 8 bases. V was pared by 6 bases and J by 6 bases, with 12 bases of the junction left unmatched. Germline V lookup: CDR1 DFQATT, CDR2 SNEGSKA (reference sequence). This CDR3 is 14 amino acids long. CDR3 nucleotides: TGCAGTGCCTGGACAGGGACCAGGAAGGATGGCTACACCTTC. Translating gives CSAWTGTRKDGYTF.

There are a few counts of this clonotype. The chain recombines TRBV15 with TRBJ1-4; D unclear. V shed 0 bases and J shed 4 bases, with 3 bases lying between them. Germline V CDR1 and CDR2: LNHNV, YYDKDF (reference sequence). The length of the CDR3 is 13 residues. DNA of the CDR3: TGTGCCACCAGCAGAGATGTTAATGAAAAACTGTTTTTT. This codes for CATSRDVNEKLFF.

V and J are TRBV7-2 and TRBJ2-1, with 8 bases aligning to TRBD2. Per germline, CDR1 SGHTA and CDR2 FQGNSA. The CDR3 totals 18 residues. V shed 3 bases, J shed 7 bases, and the junction held 17 bases outside the gene matches. This CDR3 reads CASSLLLAGQLPWNEQFF. In DNA form, the CDR3 reads TGTGCCAGCAGCTTGCTCCTAGCGGGCCAACTCCCTTGGAATGAGCAGTTCTTC.

This clonotype was counted between two and nine times. The chain couples TRBV29-1 to TRBJ2-7; D is possibly TRBD2 (6 bases). CDR3 length: 16 amino acids. The germline gives CDR1 SQVTM, CDR2 ANQGSEA. V lost 2 bases and J 3 bases, leaving 20 bases between the germline ends. This CDR3 is CSVELPGVSDNYEQYF. The DNA for the CDR3 is TGCAGCGTTGAACTCCCGGGGGTTAGCGACAACTACGAGCAGTACTTC.

This clonotype was recorded many times. The chain is built from TRBV20-1 and TRBJ2-5; D might be TRBD2 (6 bases). Germline CDR1 is DFQATT and CDR2 is SNEGSKA (reference sequence). CDR3 size: 14 residues. V was pared by 7 bases and J by 2 bases, with 17 bases between. The CDR3 DNA reads TGCAGTGGCCGCGGGGAGGCTCAGCAAGAGACCCAGTACTTC. This translates into CSGRGEAQQETQYF.

V usage is TRBV7-9 and J usage is TRBJ2-1; possibly TRBD1 or TRBD2 for D (7 bases each). Germline CDR1 and CDR2: SEHNR and FQNEAQ (reference sequence). The CDR3 is made up of 15 amino acids. The V and J ends lost 1 base and 6 bases respectively, with 13 bases between them. Here the CDR3 DNA reads TGTGCCAGCAGCTTAGGACAGGGACTAAGCAATGAGCAGTTCTTC. Its translation: CASSLGQGLSNEQFF.

This clonotype was observed a few times. The chain recombines TRBV20-1 with TRBJ2-7, with D uncertain. The DNA end lines up better with TRBJ2-5; the J call may be wrong. This CDR3 is 12 amino acids long. Germline V CDR1 and CDR2: DFQATT, SNEGSKA (reference sequence). The DNA for the CDR3 is TGCAGTGCCCCCGCGCAGAAAGAGACCCAGTACTTC. Translated: CSAPAQKETQYF.